The present T cell receptor (beta chain) was sequenced within a study of blood T cell repertoires in COVID-19. As for the study in general: COVID-19 samples collected from the United States, Italy and Spain covered acute and convalescent phases. T cells, B-cell-depleted T cells, or PBMCs supplied cDNA or gDNA.

The Seattle patients joined while their infection was active and were tracked longitudinally afterward. This CDR3 contains 15 residues. V was trimmed by 1 base and J by 3 bases, leaving 13 bases between them. Per the germline V gene, CDR1 is GTSNPN and CDR2 is SVGIG (reference sequence). Per the authors' pipeline: The assay estimated nucleated cells by amplifying reference gene primers. This table comes from immunoSEQ multiplex PCR, and its TCRdb copy is limited to in-frame clones, with some not included. V and J calls and clone size are given by that table; D and trimming were obtained from the DNA. The sample lists some 450,000 clones, about 90% occurring once.

The clonotype was recovered from a man aged 18 to 29 with COVID-19, enrolled during active disease. The sequencing sample was made of peripheral blood. The rearrangement joins TRBV30 to TRBJ1-5; weak D call: TRBD1 (5 bases). CDR3 amino acids: CAWSGGTGNNQPQHF. As DNA, the CDR3 is TGTGCCTGGAGTGGGGGAACAGGAAACAATCAGCCCCAGCATTTT.